These T cell receptor beta chains were read from a single sample in a study of cytomegalovirus exposure and HLA in healthy donors. Produced via immunoSEQ multiplex PCR; TCRdb's table is partial and in-frame only. The data hold approximately 58,000 clones, with approximately 80% observed a single time. The specimen was PBMCs. All receptors derive from a man aged 25 to 45 in good health and CMV-seronegative. CDR3s include the opening cysteine and the closing phenylalanine or tryptophan. A D gene is named only where the DNA matches it firmly. Expanded clones are given a class, and other clones once, few, many or no size at all.

d_call clone_size j_call v_call cdr3_aa cdr3_nt
. . TRBJ2-2 TRBV10-1 CASSELQGRRDTGELFF TGCGCCAGCAGTGAGTTACAGGGCCGCAGGGACACCGGGGAGCTGTTTTTT
. once TRBJ2-7 TRBV7-9 CASSYDSYEQYF TGTGCCAGCAGCTATGACAGCTACGAGCAGTACTTC
TRBD2 . TRBJ2-7 TRBV19 CASSTSGGTVEQYF TGTGCCAGTAGTACTAGCGGGGGAACAGTCGAGCAGTACTTC
. . TRBJ2-1 TRBV30 CAWSGLLQNEQFF TGTGCCTGGAGTGGCCTGTTACAGAATGAGCAGTTCTTC
TRBD1 . TRBJ1-4 TRBV28 CASSHRGGEKLFF TGTGCCAGCAGCCACAGGGGCGGTGAAAAACTGTTTTTT
TRBD1 . TRBJ1-1 TRBV7-9 CSSSPQIQGVNTEAFF TGTTCCAGCAGCCCACAAATCCAGGGGGTGAACACTGAAGCTTTCTTT
. . TRBJ1-3 TRBV7-9 CASEANSGNTIYF TGTGCCAGCGAGGCCAACTCTGGAAACACCATATATTTT
TRBD1 once TRBJ2-3 TRBV6-4 CASSDPQLTGQGVIDTQYF TGTGCCAGCAGTGACCCCCAGTTAACGGGACAGGGGGTTATAGATACGCAGTATTTT
. few TRBJ1-1 TRBV6-1 CASSADRLLNTEAFF TGTGCCAGCAGTGCGGACAGACTCTTGAACACTGAAGCTTTCTTT
. . TRBJ2-7 TRBV5-6 CASSLGSVSYEQYF TGTGCCAGCAGCTTGGGGAGCGTATCCTACGAGCAGTACTTC
. . TRBJ1-1 TRBV7-9 CASSLSTRSAFF TGTGCCAGCAGCTTATCGACACGGTCGGCTTTCTTT
TRBD1 . TRBJ1-4 TRBV7-9 CASSPRGRNEKLFF TGTGCCAGCAGCCCCAGGGGGCGTAATGAAAAACTGTTTTTT
TRBD2 . TRBJ2-2 TRBV27 CASSPRLAHTGELFF TGTGCCAGCAGTCCCAGACTAGCTCACACCGGGGAGCTGTTTTTT
. . TRBJ1-1 TRBV29-1 CSVGRGNTEAFF TGCAGCGTCGGGCGGGGGAACACTGAAGCTTTCTTT
. few TRBJ1-4 TRBV6-5 CASSPRGTTNEKLFF TGTGCCAGCAGCCCCCGAGGGACAACTAATGAAAAACTGTTTTTT
TRBD1 . TRBJ1-4 TRBV4-3 CASSQDGGTDNEKLFF TGCGCCAGCAGCCAAGATGGCGGGACAGATAATGAAAAACTGTTTTTT
. . TRBJ1-1 TRBV27 CASSSAENTEAFF TGTGCCAGCAGTTCGGCGGAGAACACTGAAGCTTTCTTT
TRBD1 . TRBJ1-1 TRBV2 CASSRGTGNTEAFF TGTGCCAGCAGCCGCGGGACAGGGAACACTGAAGCTTTCTTT
. once TRBJ1-1 TRBV19 CATRPMTAGSDTEAFF TGTGCCACTCGACCCATGACTGCGGGGAGTGACACTGAAGCTTTCTTT
. . TRBJ2-1 TRBV2 CASRDRDIEQFF TGTGCCAGCAGAGACCGGGACATTGAGCAGTTCTTC
TRBD1 few TRBJ1-5 TRBV2 CASSGQGRSNQPQHF TGTGCCAGCAGTGGACAGGGCCGAAGCAATCAGCCCCAGCATTTT
TRBD2 . TRBJ2-1 TRBV6-6 CASSGLGNNEQFF TGTGCCAGCAGCGGACTAGGGAACAATGAGCAGTTCTTC
. few TRBJ2-6 TRBV27 CASRGAGSGANVLTF TGTGCCAGCAGGGGGGCCGGCTCTGGGGCCAACGTCCTGACTTTC
. . TRBJ2-2 TRBV10-3 CAHSDRSNTGELFF TGTGCCCATTCGGACAGATCGAACACCGGGGAGCTGTTTTTT
. . TRBJ2-7 TRBV5-1 CASSLSSGFHEQYF TGCGCCAGCAGCTTGTCGAGCGGATTCCACGAGCAGTACTTC
TRBD1 . TRBJ2-3 TRBV2 CASGDRSTDTQYF TGTGCCAGCGGGGACAGGAGCACAGATACGCAGTATTTT
. . TRBJ2-7 TRBV5-4 CASSPKSVITYEQYF TGTGCCAGCAGCCCGAAGTCAGTCATTACCTACGAGCAGTACTTC
TRBD1 . TRBJ1-6 TRBV5-5 CASSRQGANSPLHF TGTGCCAGCAGCCGACAGGGGGCAAATTCACCCCTCCACTTT
. . TRBJ1-1 TRBV19 CASPSNGGTEAFF TGTGCCAGCCCAAGTAACGGGGGCACTGAAGCTTTCTTT
. . TRBJ2-1 TRBV6-6 CASSLRTISSYNEQFF TGTGCCAGCAGCCTTAGGACAATAAGCTCCTACAATGAGCAGTTCTTC
. . TRBJ1-3 TRBV29-1 CSARTAVSGNTIYF TGCAGCGCTCGGACAGCGGTCTCTGGAAACACCATATATTTT
. . TRBJ2-2 TRBV19 CASTIRDTSPTGELFF TGTGCCAGTACCATCCGGGACACCTCGCCCACCGGGGAGCTGTTTTTT
. . TRBJ2-1 TRBV5-1 CASSLREGSGYNEQFF TGCGCCAGCAGCTTGCGGGAAGGGAGCGGGTACAATGAGCAGTTCTTC
TRBD1 . TRBJ1-1 TRBV2 CASMGGTGATEAFF TGTGCCAGTATGGGGGGGACAGGGGCCACTGAAGCTTTCTTT
TRBD1 . TRBJ2-2 TRBV25-1 CASSDPSIGQGSGELFF TGTGCCAGCAGTGACCCATCTATCGGACAGGGCTCCGGGGAGCTGTTTTTT
TRBD2 few TRBJ2-4 TRBV7-8 CASSLAQGLAVIAKNIQYF TGTGCCAGCAGCTTAGCGCAAGGACTAGCGGTGATAGCCAAAAACATTCAGTACTTC
TRBD1 . TRBJ1-6 TRBV7-9 CASSWDPGQAIYNSPLHF TGTGCCAGCAGCTGGGATCCGGGACAGGCTATCTATAATTCACCCCTCCACTTT
TRBD1 . TRBJ2-1 TRBV19 CASSIVRQGAGEQFF TGTGCCAGTAGTATAGTAAGACAGGGGGCGGGGGAGCAGTTCTTC
TRBD2 . TRBJ2-1 TRBV4-3 CASSQDPAGGPGEQFF TGCGCCAGCAGCCAAGATCCAGCGGGAGGGCCGGGTGAGCAGTTCTTC
. . TRBJ2-7 TRBV5-1 CASSLGPGYFYEQYF TGCGCCAGCAGCTTGGGTCCAGGGTATTTCTACGAGCAGTACTTC
TRBD1 . TRBJ1-1 TRBV13 CASSEGTGVGTEAFF TGTGCCAGCAGCGAAGGGACAGGGGTGGGTACTGAAGCTTTCTTT
. . TRBJ2-2 TRBV19 CASTLDSGELFF TGTGCCAGTACCCTGGACAGTGGGGAGCTGTTTTTT
. few TRBJ2-1 TRBV4-3 CASSQQGSSYNEQFF TGCGCCAGCAGCCAACAGGGGAGCTCCTACAATGAGCAGTTCTTC
TRBD1 few TRBJ1-1 TRBV19 CASTYRGSTEAFF TGTGCCAGTACCTACAGGGGAAGCACTGAAGCTTTCTTT
. . TRBJ1-5 TRBV19 CASTSGGGASNQPQHF TGTGCCAGTACCTCAGGCGGGGGGGCAAGCAATCAGCCCCAGCATTTT